The 15 T cell receptor beta chains below all came from one sample that was sequenced in a study of T-cell reconstitution after alpha-beta-depleted transplantation in children. For TCRbeta, the library was prepared with unique molecular identifiers. MiXCR, applied by TCRdb to the PCR reads, yields one record per CDR3 protein. The table lists about 980,000 distinct CDR3 sequences, roughly 29% of them singletons, with under 30% in the top ten. Sequenced here: PBMCs, mostly from graft donor cells, sampled 360 days after TCRalphabeta/CD19-depleted stem cell transplant. These receptors all stem from a boy younger than two who had a stem cell transplant for SCID, so the T cells may come from the graft donor.

This clonotype was observed a handful of times. CDR3 DNA: TGTGCCAGCAGTTACCCCCAGACCGGGACACAGCAACAAGAGACCCAGTACTTC. Protein product: CASSYPQTGTQQQETQYF. The J gene is TRBJ2-5, the V gene TRBV6-5; tentative D call: TRBD1 (6 bases). The V gene's germline CDR1 is MNHEY and CDR2 SVGAGI. V shed 2 bases and J shed 2 bases, with 21 bases lying between them. The CDR3 has 18 amino acids.

The J gene is TRBJ2-5, the V gene TRBV7-2; 12 bases are a match to TRBD2. The CDR3 has 17 amino acids. Looked up from germline, CDR1 is SGHTA and CDR2 is FQGNSA. The junction had 9 bases not matched to a gene; V was cut back by 5 bases and J by 2 bases. CDR3 sequence reads: CASSTTRLAGAQETQYF. The CDR3 nucleotides are TGTGCCAGCAGCACTACCCGACTAGCGGGGGCGCAAGAGACCCAGTACTTC.

In this sample, this clonotype turned up a few times. J is TRBJ1-1 and V is TRBV7-6; possible D gene TRBD1, 5 bases. The germline V and J ends were trimmed by 1 base and 6 bases, with 6 bases remaining between them. Per the germline V gene, CDR1 is SGHVS and CDR2 is FNYEAQ. The CDR3 contains 12 residues. The CDR3 DNA sequence: TGTGCCAGCAGCTTAGACAGGTCTGAAGCTTTCTTT. It translates to CASSLDRSEAFF.

J is TRBJ2-3 and V is TRBV7-9; no definite D call. The germline CDR1 and CDR2 sequences are SEHNR and FQNEAQ (reference sequence). Trimming cost V 1 base and J 2 bases, with 10 bases left between them. The length of the CDR3 is 15 residues. The CDR3 region has the DNA TGTGCCAGCAGCTTAGATAATATATTCACAGATACGCAGTATTTT. This codes for CASSLDNIFTDTQYF.

Only a few counts were recorded for this clonotype. V and J are TRBV7-8 and TRBJ2-7, with 7 bases lining up with TRBD1. With 8 bases clipped from V and 0 bases from J, the junction kept 13 bases outside the gene matches. Germline CDR1 SGHVS, CDR2 FQNEAQ. CDR3 length: 16 residues. The CDR3 protein is CASSSRYGQDSYEQYF. The CDR3 region has the DNA TGTGCCAGCTCGTCCCGTTACGGACAGGACTCCTACGAGCAGTACTTC.

This clonotype was counted ten times or more. V is TRBV5-1 and J is TRBJ2-1; TRBD2 matches 9 bases. In germline, CDR1 is SGHRS, CDR2 YFSETQ. This CDR3 contains 15 residues. V was pared by 0 bases and J by 7 bases, with 5 bases of the junction left unmatched. The CDR3 reads CASSLVAGGLNEQFF. CDR3 nucleotide sequence: TGCGCCAGCAGCTTGGTGGCGGGGGGGTTGAATGAGCAGTTCTTC.

The chain combines TRBV21-1 with TRBJ1-2; the table gives TRBD1 as D, unverified against the DNA. TRBV21-1 constitutes a pseudogene. The length of the CDR3 is 18 residues. This CDR3 reads CASSPRDRGEVWSYGYTF. CDR3 nucleotides: TGTGCCAGCAGCCCCCGGGACAGGGGAGAAGTGTGGTCTTATGGCTACACCTTC.

The chain joins TRBV5-1 to TRBJ2-3; 9 nucleotides agree with TRBD2. The trim removed 4 bases at V and 7 bases at J, leaving 13 bases unmatched. CDR3 length equals 16 residues. Germline V CDR1 and CDR2: SGHRS, YFSETQ. CDR3 region: CASSNQLAGPMNTQYF. The CDR3 bases are TGCGCCAGCAGCAACCAACTAGCGGGCCCCATGAATACGCAGTATTTT.

This clonotype was found a few times. This rearrangement joins TRBV9 to TRBJ2-1; 12 nucleotides agree with TRBD2. The CDR3 has 16 residues. V trimming: 0 bases; J trimming: 8 bases; junction bases outside the gene matches: 6. Germline CDR1 is SGDLS and CDR2 is YYNGEE. CDR3 coding DNA: TGTGCCAGCAGCGTAGGGCTAGCGGGGGGGCCTGATGAGCAGTTCTTC. Protein sequence: CASSVGLAGGPDEQFF. Filled out from reference TRBV9 and TRBJ2-1, the complete variable domain reads DSGVTQTPKHLITATGQRVTLRCSPRSGDLSVYWYQQSLDQGLQFLIQYYNGEERAKGNILERFSAQQFPDLHSELNLSSLELGDSALYFCASSVGLAGGPDEQFFGPGTRLTVL.

V usage is TRBV14 and J usage is TRBJ1-4; possibly TRBD1 for D (6 bases). This CDR3 contains 16 residues. CDR1 and CDR2 (germline): SGHDN, FVKESK. Trimming shortened V by 1 base and J by 7 bases, and 16 bases separated the two germline ends. In nucleotides, the CDR3 is TGTGCCAGCAGCCAAGTTGGAGGGGGAAGTGGTGAAAAACTGTTTTTT. Translated, it gives CASSQVGGGSGEKLFF.

The rearrangement uses TRBV29-1 and TRBJ1-2; D may be TRBD1 (5 bases). Trimming stripped 3 bases from V and 2 bases from J, with 7 bases between. CDR1 is SQVTM and CDR2 is ANQGSEA in the germline V gene. The CDR3 is 12 amino acids. The CDR3 protein is CSVDWGNYGYTF. Written as DNA, the CDR3 is TGCAGCGTTGATTGGGGGAACTATGGCTACACCTTC.

This clonotype appeared a few times. The V and J genes are TRBV2 and TRBJ1-1; 7 nucleotides match TRBD1. Germline V lookup: CDR1 SNHLY, CDR2 FYNNEI. The CDR3 has 15 amino acids. Germline trimming cut 6 bases from V and 4 bases from J; bases unmatched to any gene: 11. CDR3 in amino acids: CASSDRQGWFTEAFF. The CDR3 region has the DNA TGTGCCAGCAGCGACAGACAGGGTTGGTTCACTGAAGCTTTCTTT.

The chain recombines TRBV6-2 or TRBV6-3 with TRBJ2-4; D is ambiguous. The V gene lost 5 bases and the J gene lost 1 base, with 9 bases spanning the gap. The CDR3 runs to 14 residues. Looked up from germline, CDR1 is MNHEY and CDR2 is SVGEGT. CDR3 sequence reads: CASSPGFAKNIQYF. The CDR3 coding sequence is TGTGCCAGCAGTCCAGGTTTCGCCAAAAACATTCAGTACTTC.

This chain connects TRBV5-1 to TRBJ2-3, with 12 nucleotides matching TRBD2. Trimming removed 1 base from V and 1 base from J; junction bases left unmatched: 4. There are 17 residues in the CDR3. Looked up from germline, CDR1 is SGHRS and CDR2 is YFSETQ. The CDR3 DNA sequence: TGCGCCAGCAGCTTGTACCCTAGCGGGGGGGGCACAGATACGCAGTATTTT. It codes for CASSLYPSGGGTDTQYF.

V and J are TRBV2 and TRBJ1-6; D possibly corresponds to TRBD1 (5 bases). CDR3 size: 14 residues. Between the trimmed V and J ends, which lost 8 bases and 7 bases, there was a span of 15 bases. Per the germline V gene, CDR1 is SNHLY and CDR2 is FYNNEI. The CDR3: CASRLSPGNSPLHF. The CDR3, as DNA: TGTGCCAGCCGCCTCAGTCCAGGGAATTCACCCCTCCACTTT.